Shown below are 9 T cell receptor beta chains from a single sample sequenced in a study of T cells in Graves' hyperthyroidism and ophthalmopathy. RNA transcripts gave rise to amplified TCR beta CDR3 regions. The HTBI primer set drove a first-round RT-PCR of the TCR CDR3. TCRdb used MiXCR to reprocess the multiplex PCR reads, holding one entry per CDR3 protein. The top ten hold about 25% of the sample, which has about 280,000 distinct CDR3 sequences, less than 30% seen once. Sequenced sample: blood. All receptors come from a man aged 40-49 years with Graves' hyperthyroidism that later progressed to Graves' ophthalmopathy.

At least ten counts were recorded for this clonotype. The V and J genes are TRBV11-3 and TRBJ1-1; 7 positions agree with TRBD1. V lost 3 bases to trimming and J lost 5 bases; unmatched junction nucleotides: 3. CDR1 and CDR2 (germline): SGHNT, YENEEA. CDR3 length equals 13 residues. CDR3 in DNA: TGTGCCAGCAGCTTTCAGGGGGAGACTGAAGCTTTCTTT. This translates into CASSFQGETEAFF.

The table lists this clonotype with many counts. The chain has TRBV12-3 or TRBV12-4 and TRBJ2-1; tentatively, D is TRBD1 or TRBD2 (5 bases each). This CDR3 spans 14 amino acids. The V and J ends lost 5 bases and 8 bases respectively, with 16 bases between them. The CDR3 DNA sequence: TGTGCCAGCAGTCCAGACGCGAGGGGCGATGAGCAGTTCTTC. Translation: CASSPDARGDEQFF.

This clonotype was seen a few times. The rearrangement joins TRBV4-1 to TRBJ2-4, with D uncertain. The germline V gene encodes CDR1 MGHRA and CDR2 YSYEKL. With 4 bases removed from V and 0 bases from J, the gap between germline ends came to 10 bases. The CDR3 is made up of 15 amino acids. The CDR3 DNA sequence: TGCGCCAGCAGCCCCTCGGATCTAGCCAAAAACATTCAGTACTTC. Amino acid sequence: CASSPSDLAKNIQYF.

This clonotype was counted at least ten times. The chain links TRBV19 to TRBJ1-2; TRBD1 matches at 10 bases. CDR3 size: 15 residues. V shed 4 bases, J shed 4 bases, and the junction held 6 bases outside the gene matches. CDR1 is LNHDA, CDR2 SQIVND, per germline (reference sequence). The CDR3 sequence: CASSTGTGEAYGYTF. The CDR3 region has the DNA TGTGCCAGTAGTACCGGGACAGGGGAGGCCTATGGCTACACCTTC. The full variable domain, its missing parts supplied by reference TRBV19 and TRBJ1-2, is DGGITQSPKYLFRKEGQNVTLSCEQNLNHDAMYWYRQDPGQGLRLIYYSQIVNDFQKGDIAEGYSVSREKKESFPLTVTSAQKNPTAFYLCASSTGTGEAYGYTFGSGTRLTVV.

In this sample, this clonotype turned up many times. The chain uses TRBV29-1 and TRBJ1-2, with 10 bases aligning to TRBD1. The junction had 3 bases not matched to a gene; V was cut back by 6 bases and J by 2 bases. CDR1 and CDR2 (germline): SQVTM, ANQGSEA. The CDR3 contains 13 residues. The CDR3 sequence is CSVTGQGNYGYTF. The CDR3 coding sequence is TGCAGCGTGACGGGACAGGGGAACTATGGCTACACCTTC.

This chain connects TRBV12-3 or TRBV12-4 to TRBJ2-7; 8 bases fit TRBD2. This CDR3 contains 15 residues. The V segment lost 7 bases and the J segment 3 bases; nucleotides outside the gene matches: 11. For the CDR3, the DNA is TGTGCCAGCACCCCGGGACTAGAGAAGGTCTACGAGCAGTACTTC. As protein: CASTPGLEKVYEQYF.

The DNA of the CDR3 is TGTGCCAGCAGCCCGACCGGGACAGGGGCCCTCCGACACCAAGAGACCCAGTACTTC. Protein product: CASSPTGTGALRHQETQYF. The chain has TRBV7-8 and TRBJ2-5; 10 nucleotides line up with TRBD1. V lost 5 bases, J lost 0 bases, and 15 bases stayed unmatched. The CDR3 runs to 19 residues. Germline-derived CDR1 and CDR2 are SGHVS and FQNEAQ.

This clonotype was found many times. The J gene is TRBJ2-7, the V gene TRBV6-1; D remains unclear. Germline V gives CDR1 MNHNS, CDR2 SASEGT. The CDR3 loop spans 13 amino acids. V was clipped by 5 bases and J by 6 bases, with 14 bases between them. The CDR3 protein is CASSISLKAEQYF. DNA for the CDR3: TGTGCCAGCAGTATCTCTCTGAAAGCCGAGCAGTACTTC.

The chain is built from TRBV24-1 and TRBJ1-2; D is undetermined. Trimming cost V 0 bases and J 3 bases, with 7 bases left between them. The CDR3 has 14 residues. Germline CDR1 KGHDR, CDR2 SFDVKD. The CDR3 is CATSDLNSHYGYTF. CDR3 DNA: TGTGCCACCAGTGATTTGAACTCCCACTATGGCTACACCTTC.